What follows are 29 T cell receptor beta chains derived from one specimen sequenced in a study of CD8+CD57+ T cells in acquired aplastic anemia. Patients picked for sequencing had shown CD8+CD57+ cell expansion detected by flow cytometry. Profiling of TCR beta VDJ combinations and CDR3 sequences used genomic DNA as template. TCRdb re-called the reads with MiXCR, one entry per CDR3 protein. Of roughly 290,000 distinct CDR3 sequences listed, approximately 57% are singletons. Sequencing was performed on sorted CD4+, CD8+, or CD8+CD57+ T cells (not recorded which) from PBMCs. These receptor sequences come from a human donor with aplastic anemia.

The chain has TRBV20-1 and TRBJ2-3; 10 bases agree with TRBD2. CDR3 length: 18 amino acids. The germline V gene encodes CDR1 DFQATT and CDR2 SNEGSKA (reference sequence). V dropped 0 bases and J dropped 0; count of bases not matched to a gene: 9. CDR3 sequence reads: CSARDRTSGSLSTDTQYF. CDR3 in DNA: TGCAGTGCTAGAGATCGGACTAGCGGAAGTTTAAGCACAGATACGCAGTATTTT.

This chain links TRBV9 with TRBJ1-1, with D possibly being TRBD1 (5 bases). From germline, CDR1 is SGDLS and CDR2 YYNGEE. The V end was cut by 4 bases, the J end by 0 bases, with 13 bases between. CDR3 length: 15 amino acids. The CDR3 loop reads CASSIREGMNTEAFF. The CDR3 nucleotides are TGTGCCAGCAGCATTAGGGAGGGGATGAACACTGAAGCTTTCTTT.

The chain is built from TRBV29-1 and TRBJ2-2; TRBD1 might be the D (5 bases). The CDR3 has 13 amino acids. The germline gives CDR1 SQVTM, CDR2 ANQGSEA. V was cut by 8 bases and J by 1 base, with 11 bases left in between. The DNA of the CDR3 is TGCAGCCAAGCAGGGTTGAACACCGGGGAGCTGTTTTTT. Translating gives CSQAGLNTGELFF.

The chain carries TRBV7-8 and TRBJ2-1; 7 positions agree with TRBD1. Trimming removed 5 bases from V and 9 bases from J; junction bases left unmatched: 10. Germline V gives CDR1 SGHVS, CDR2 FQNEAQ. This CDR3 has 14 amino acids. CDR3 amino acids: CASSTHRGGGEQFF. CDR3 nucleotide sequence: TGTGCCAGCAGCACCCACAGGGGTGGCGGTGAGCAGTTCTTC. Using reference TRBV7-8 and TRBJ2-1 for the parts outside the CDR3, the full variable domain is GAGVSQSPRYKVAKRGQDVALRCDPISGHVSLFWYQQALGQGPEFLTYFQNEAQLDKSGLPSDRFFAERPEGSVSTLKIQRTQQEDSAVYLCASSTHRGGGEQFFGPGTRLTVL.

This clonotype has ten or more counts. The rearrangement links TRBV5-1 to TRBJ1-1; no clear D. This CDR3 is 13 amino acids long. The V and J ends lost 2 bases and 4 bases respectively, with 9 bases between them. Germline CDR1 is SGHRS and CDR2 is YFSETQ. The CDR3 sequence: CASSLWSGTEAFF. CDR3 bases: TGCGCCAGCAGCTTATGGTCAGGCACTGAAGCTTTCTTT.

V and J are TRBV20-1 and TRBJ2-3; TRBD1 matches 7 bases. J was trimmed by 3 bases and V by 4 bases; bases with no gene match: 4. There are 13 residues in the CDR3. Germline CDR1 DFQATT, CDR2 SNEGSKA (reference sequence). CDR3 loop: CSATRQGTDTQYF. CDR3 bases: TGCAGTGCTACCCGACAGGGAACAGATACGCAGTATTTT.

At least ten counts were recorded for this clonotype. The V and J genes are TRBV7-9 and TRBJ1-3; D perhaps matches TRBD1 (6 bases). This CDR3 has 15 residues. Germline CDR1 reads SEHNR; CDR2 reads FQNEAQ (reference sequence). Trimming removed 5 bases from V and 2 bases from J, with 13 bases in between. The CDR3 DNA reads TGTGCCAGCAGCCCCCAAGGGGGGACTGGAAACACCATATATTTT. It specifies CASSPQGGTGNTIYF.

This clonotype was seen repeatedly, ten times or more. V is TRBV11-1 and J is TRBJ2-1, with D possibly being TRBD1 (7 bases). Germline loops: CDR1 SGHAT, CDR2 FQDESV (reference sequence). CDR3 length equals 16 residues. Trimming took off 5 bases at V and 4 bases at J, with 18 bases between the two ends. This CDR3 reads CASSHKAGGTYNEQFF. The CDR3 DNA sequence: TGTGCCAGCAGCCATAAGGCAGGGGGGACATACAATGAGCAGTTCTTC. Full variable domain (rest looked up from reference TRBV11-1 and TRBJ2-1): EAEVAQSPRYKITEKSQAVAFWCDPISGHATLYWYRQILGQGPELLVQFQDESVVDDSQLPKDRFSAERLKGVDSTLKIQPAELGDSAMYLCASSHKAGGTYNEQFFGPGTRLTVL.

The chain carries TRBV24-1 and TRBJ1-1; D is undetermined. The CDR3 is made up of 14 amino acids. The V and J ends lost 7 bases and 1 base respectively, with 12 bases between them. CDR1 is KGHDR, CDR2 SFDVKD, per germline. CDR3 in amino acids: CATRAPGANTEAFF. For the CDR3, the DNA is TGTGCCACCAGAGCTCCGGGAGCGAACACTGAAGCTTTCTTT.

The chain is built from TRBV20-1 and TRBJ2-1; 8 positions match TRBD1. The ends lost 6 bases at V and 0 bases at J; junction bases unmatched: 4. The V gene's germline CDR1 is DFQATT and CDR2 SNEGSKA (reference sequence). The CDR3 runs 14 residues. This CDR3 reads CSARGRSSYNEQFF. The CDR3, as DNA: TGCAGTGCCAGGGGGCGGAGCTCCTACAATGAGCAGTTCTTC.

Notes on this clonotype: A much larger clone differs by one base, so this may be a read error. This sequence joins TRBV3-1 and TRBJ1-2; D perhaps matches TRBD1 (6 bases). CDR1 is LGHDT, CDR2 YNNKEL, per germline (reference sequence). This CDR3 is built from 12 residues. The CDR3 DNA reads as TGTGCCAGCAGCCAAGCCGGGGGCTTGGACGCCTTC. It translates to CASSQAGGLDAF.

The chain has TRBV13 and TRBJ2-5; no definite D call. V was clipped by 1 base and J by 1 base, with 13 bases between them. The CDR3 extends over 16 amino acids. Germline CDR1 reads PRHDT; CDR2 reads FYEKMQ (reference sequence). The CDR3 coding sequence is TGTGCCAGCAGCTTAGATCGAGCCGAAAGCCAAGAGACCCAGTACTTC. It is translated as CASSLDRAESQETQYF. Based on the CDR3 plus reference TRBV13 and TRBJ2-5, the full variable domain is AAGVIQSPRHLIKEKRETATLKCYPIPRHDTVYWYQQGPGQDPQFLISFYEKMQSDKGSIPDRFSAQQFSDYHSELNMSSLELGDSALYFCASSLDRAESQETQYFGPGTRLLVL.

This clonotype was found once. The chain employs TRBV5-1 and TRBJ2-2; TRBD1 aligns across 7 bases. The germline CDR1 and CDR2 sequences are SGHRS and YFSETQ. J gave up 2 bases and V 0 bases, and 13 bases lay outside the gene matches. This CDR3 region has 19 residues. The CDR3 sequence: CASSLVGQSTSGNTGELFF. CDR3 nucleotides: TGCGCCAGCAGCTTGGTGGGACAGAGTACCTCTGGAAACACCGGGGAGCTGTTTTTT.

In its sample, this clonotype was seen many times. Written as DNA, the CDR3 is TGTGCCAGTAGTATAAGAGAACGGCCTAGAAAACTGTTTTTT. Translation gives CASSIRERPRKLFF. The chain combines TRBV19 with TRBJ1-4; no definite D call. Germline loops: CDR1 LNHDA, CDR2 SQIVND (reference sequence). The V end lost 2 bases, the J end lost 10 bases, and 14 bases lay between the germline ends. This CDR3 contains 14 residues.

This chain uses TRBV14 with TRBJ2-3; 9 bases are shared with TRBD2. This CDR3 is built from 15 residues. Germline values: CDR1 SGHDN, CDR2 FVKESK. V trimming: 3 bases; J trimming: 2 bases; junction bases outside the gene matches: 3. CDR3 amino acids: CASSQLAGPTDTQYF. The CDR3 nucleotides are TGTGCCAGCAGCCAGCTAGCGGGGCCCACAGATACGCAGTATTTT.

The CDR3 loop is CASSESAGGTSYNEQFF. CDR3 coding DNA: TGTGCCAGCAGTGAATCGGCGGGAGGAACATCCTACAATGAGCAGTTCTTC. This rearrangement joins TRBV25-1 to TRBJ2-1; TRBD2 matches 8 bases. CDR3 size: 17 residues. Germline V gene sequence: CDR1 MGHDK, CDR2 SYGVNS. Losses at the gene ends were 1 base for V and 1 base for J; bases not matched to a gene: 6.

The chain recombines TRBV29-1 with TRBJ1-2, with D perhaps matching TRBD1 (5 bases). Looked up from germline, CDR1 is SQVTM and CDR2 is ANQGSEA. V was shortened by 7 bases and J by 10 bases, with 22 bases between the two germline ends. This CDR3 contains 13 residues. Here the CDR3 reads CSDRGDDGSTYTF. The CDR3 coding sequence is TGCAGCGACCGGGGCGACGACGGGAGCACCTACACCTTC.

Concerning this clonotype: A clone one base away is much larger, so this may be a read error. The chain employs TRBV18 and TRBJ2-7; no firm D call. Germline V CDR1 and CDR2: KGHSH, LQKENI. The CDR3 length is 15 residues. DNA of the CDR3: TGTGCCAGCTCACCCCCGGACGCTACCCCGAACGAGCAGCACTTC. Translating it yields CASSPPDATPNEQHF. Looking up the rest from reference TRBV18 and TRBJ2-7 gives the full variable domain: NAGVMQNPRHLVRRRGQEARLRCSPMKGHSHVYWYRQLPEEGLKFMVYLQKENIIDESGMPKERFSAEFPKEGPSILRIQQVVRGDSAAYFCASSPPDATPNEQHFGPGTRLTVT.

Comment on this clonotype: One end of the junction does not line up with germline, which may come from a read error. The V call is TRBV5-1, the J call TRBJ2-3, with TRBD2 matching 7 bases. The length of the CDR3 is 17 residues. Per the germline V gene, CDR1 is SGHRS and CDR2 is YFSETQ. DNA for the CDR3: TGCGCCAGTAGCTTGTCGGGAGGACCTCCTAGCACAGTTACGCAGTATTTT. Amino acid sequence: CASSLSGGPPSTVTQYF.

J is TRBJ2-3 and V is TRBV7-8; either TRBD1 or TRBD2 may fit D (6 bases each). Germline CDR1 SGHVS, CDR2 FQNEAQ. With 4 bases removed from V and 14 bases from J, the gap between germline ends came to 22 bases. CDR3 length equals 14 residues. In nucleotides, the CDR3 is TGTGCCAGCAGCTCAGGGACGGGGGCCCTCCGTGGGTATTTT. This sequence encodes CASSSGTGALRGYF. Based on the CDR3 plus reference TRBV7-8 and TRBJ2-3, the full variable domain is GAGVSQSPRYKVAKRGQDVALRCDPISGHVSLFWYQQALGQGPEFLTYFQNEAQLDKSGLPSDRFFAERPEGSVSTLKIQRTQQEDSAVYLCASSSGTGALRGYFGPGTRLTVL.

This clonotype was seen many times. The V and J genes are TRBV18 and TRBJ1-2, with D perhaps TRBD1 (5 bases). Germline V gives CDR1 KGHSH, CDR2 LQKENI. The CDR3 is 15 residues long. Trimming shortened V by 3 bases and J by 2 bases, and 13 bases separated the two germline ends. The CDR3 region has the DNA TGTGCCAGCTCACCGGACATGATCCCAAACTATGGCTACACCTTC. Encoded protein: CASSPDMIPNYGYTF.

The chain combines TRBV6-5 with TRBJ2-1; 16 bases agree with TRBD2. J gave up 8 bases and V 6 bases, and 7 bases lay outside the gene matches. This CDR3 spans 16 amino acids. Germline CDR1 is MNHEY and CDR2 is SVGAGI. The CDR3 nucleotides read TGTGCCAGCAGCCAGGGACTAGCGGGGGGGCTGGATGAGCAGTTCTTC. The encoded protein is CASSQGLAGGLDEQFF.

The J gene is TRBJ2-7, the V gene TRBV5-1, with D maybe TRBD1 (5 bases). CDR1 is SGHRS and CDR2 is YFSETQ in the germline V gene. The length of the CDR3 is 17 residues. Trimming removed 4 bases at V and 1 base at J, with 21 bases between. As DNA, the CDR3 is TGCGCCAGCAGCCTACAGCCCCAGGGCGCAAGGTCCTACGAGCAGTACTTC. It is translated as CASSLQPQGARSYEQYF.

The chain employs TRBV5-1 and TRBJ2-3; 7 bases agree with TRBD2. The CDR3 covers 15 residues. CDR1 and CDR2 (germline): SGHRS, YFSETQ. The V gene end was trimmed by 6 bases and the J gene end by 3 bases; junction bases not matched to a gene: 10. CDR3 loop: CASTPRGLGTDTQYF. CDR3 DNA sequence: TGCGCCAGCACTCCTCGTGGACTAGGTACAGATACGCAGTATTTT. The variable domain in full, completed from reference TRBV5-1 and TRBJ2-3, reads KAGVTQTPRYLIKTRGQQVTLSCSPISGHRSVSWYQQTPGQGLQFLFEYFSETQRNKGNFPGRFSGRQFSNSRSEMNVSTLELGDSALYLCASTPRGLGTDTQYFGPGTRLTVL.

Of note for this clonotype: No conserved phenylalanine or tryptophan is present at the end of the CDR3, so a read error is the likely explanation. The limits of the CDR3 on the DNA are not certain, so only TCRdb's listed CDR3 is given. CDR3 protein: CASSPGWPSTYEQHL. J is TRBJ2-7 and V is TRBV10-3; no DNA check was done on the table's D call, TRBD1. Germline V gene lookup returns CDR1 ENHRY and CDR2 SYGVKD. The CDR3 adds up to 15 amino acids, both ends counted.

This clonotype has at least ten counts. J is TRBJ2-1 and V is TRBV4-2, with D hard to call. Per germline, CDR1 LGHNA and CDR2 YNFKEQ. The V and J ends lost 1 base and 8 bases respectively, with 3 bases between them. This CDR3 spans 11 amino acids. In DNA form, the CDR3 reads TGTGCCAGCAGCCAAGCGGATGAGCAGTTCTTC. Translation: CASSQADEQFF.

The CDR3 sequence is CAISARDYSYEQYF. The DNA of the CDR3 is TGTGCCATCAGTGCGCGTGACTACTCCTACGAGCAGTACTTC. V and J are TRBV10-3 and TRBJ2-7, with D perhaps TRBD2 (5 bases). Germline V CDR1 and CDR2: ENHRY, SYGVKD. The CDR3 extends over 14 amino acids. V lost 4 bases and J lost 0, with 10 bases in between.

The J gene is TRBJ2-7, the V gene TRBV12-3 or TRBV12-4; TRBD2 aligns across 7 bases. The CDR3 runs to 16 residues. J gave up 3 bases and V 6 bases, and 14 bases lay outside the gene matches. The CDR3 nucleotides read TGTGCCAGCAGCCCTATGGGGAGGGCAACTGGCTACGAGCAGTACTTC. It translates to CASSPMGRATGYEQYF.

This clonotype was seen repeatedly, ten times or more. The chain links TRBV5-1 to TRBJ2-7; D perhaps matches TRBD1 (6 bases). The germline gives CDR1 SGHRS, CDR2 YFSETQ. The CDR3 spans 14 residues. Between the trimmed V and J ends, which lost 2 bases and 2 bases, there was a span of 11 bases. CDR3 sequence: CASSFRGRTYEQYF. CDR3 coding DNA: TGCGCCAGCAGCTTCAGGGGAAGGACCTACGAGCAGTACTTC. Full variable domain (remainder filled in from reference TRBV5-1 and TRBJ2-7): KAGVTQTPRYLIKTRGQQVTLSCSPISGHRSVSWYQQTPGQGLQFLFEYFSETQRNKGNFPGRFSGRQFSNSRSEMNVSTLELGDSALYLCASSFRGRTYEQYFGPGTRLTVT.